The present T cell receptor (beta chain) was sequenced within a study of cytomegalovirus exposure and HLA in healthy donors. Study-level points and caveats: Using the classifier, cytomegalovirus status was reportedly diagnosed with high specificity and sensitivity.

The PCR had 60 Vbeta and 13 Jbeta primers. This table comes from immunoSEQ multiplex PCR, and its TCRdb copy is limited to in-frame clones, with some not included. The sample records about 120,000 clones, over 60% being singletons. Comment on this clone: Its target is not known.

Germline values: CDR1 SGHAT, CDR2 FQNNGV. V shed 5 bases, J shed 5 bases, and the junction held 8 bases outside the gene matches. The CDR3 has 15 residues. The receptor's source is a middle-aged man in good health and CMV-seropositive. Sequencing was done on a sample of PBMCs. The rearrangement joins TRBV11-2 to TRBJ2-2, with 7 bases identical to TRBD2. CDR3 in amino acids: CASSPTSVGTGELFF. DNA for the CDR3: TGTGCCAGCAGCCCAACTAGCGTTGGGACCGGGGAGCTGTTTTTT.